The sequence of this TCR beta chain was determined in a study of T cell repertoires in cytomegalovirus infection. TCRdb itself ran the reads through MiXCR, one entry per CDR3 protein. The table records some 800,000 distinct CDR3 sequences, under 35% of them present only once. In germline, CDR1 is ENHRY, CDR2 SYGVKD. Between the trimmed V and J ends, which lost 2 bases and 4 bases, there was a span of 20 bases. This CDR3 spans 17 amino acids. Remarks on this clonotype: The antigen is not known.

The gene calls are TRBV10-3 and TRBJ1-1, with TRBD1 as a possible D gene (6 bases). The sequence derives from a human donor in good health (CMV status not recorded). Some clones in this sample may be carry-over from other donors' samples. The sample in question was cultured CD8+ T cells from PBMCs, obtained from culture after CMV antigen stimulation. The CDR3: CAISERGGRTITTEAFF. The CDR3 region has the DNA TGTGCCATCAGTGAGCGGGGGGGCAGGACGATCACCACTGAAGCTTTCTTT.